This TCR beta chain appears in the sequencing data of a study of human T cells and chemical hapten exposure. Overall study results and limits: A positive correlation with patch test score was found for PT1 expanded TCR counts. TCRs exceeding a frequency of 1 in 1000 stayed unchanged under DPC sensitization.

Time point meaning: patch test 1, 2 weeks after DPC sensitization. The treatment here: therapeutic diphenylcyclopropenone sensitization with weekly scalp DPC. Trimming stripped 3 bases from V and 1 base from J, with 10 bases between. CDR1 and CDR2 (germline): MDHEN, SYDVKM. The CDR3 loop spans 15 amino acids. TCRdb called the RACE reads again in MiXCR, with one record for every CDR3 protein. The repertoire holds 80,000 or so distinct CDR3 sequences, with around 10% as singletons. Of note for this clonotype: Antigen specificity is unknown.

The sequence came from a woman aged 45 to 65 with alopecia areata. Some clones in this sample may be carry-over from other donors' samples. Sample: whole blood, taken in connection with sensitization to the hapten diphenylcyclopropenone (DPC). The chain carries TRBV28 and TRBJ1-5; TRBD1 might be the D (5 bases). The CDR3, as DNA: TGTGCCAGCAGTTTTCGGACACCGAGCAATCAGCCCCAGCATTTT. As protein: CASSFRTPSNQPQHF.